The rows below give T cell receptor beta chains drawn from one sample of a study of T cell responses to AZD1222 COVID-19 vaccine. Repertoires were generated with immunoSEQ multiplex PCR, while TCRdb's copy carries only in-frame clones and drops some. The repertoire holds roughly 150,000 clones, approximately 90% seen once, with around 2% in the top ten. The input for sequencing was peripheral blood, taken on day 0 of AZD1222 vaccination. Receptors originate from an adult in good health. Both conserved end residues are part of each CDR3. A D gene is named only where the DNA matches it firmly. A row's size may be missing; if present it is once, few, many or a size class.

cdr3_aa,cdr3_nt,v_call,j_call,d_call,clone_size
CASSPHVDNYNSPLHF,TGTGCCAGCAGCCCGCACGTGGACAACTACAATTCACCCCTCCACTTT,TRBV7-2,TRBJ1-6,-,-
CASSSNRGYTEAFF,TGTGCCAGCAGTTCGAACAGGGGTTACACTGAAGCTTTCTTT,TRBV28,TRBJ1-1,TRBD1,-
CASSDPGTNRYEQYF,TGTGCCAGCAGTGATCCCGGGACTAACCGCTACGAGCAGTACTTC,TRBV25-1,TRBJ2-7,TRBD2,-
CASSRSSNQPQHF,TGTGCCAGTAGTAGGAGCTCCAATCAGCCCCAGCATTTT,TRBV19,TRBJ1-5,-,-
CAISERKDYEQYF,TGTGCCATCAGTGAGAGGAAAGATTACGAGCAGTACTTC,TRBV10-3,TRBJ2-7,-,-
CASSRGTTPSYNEQFF,TGTGCCAGCAGCCGCGGGACAACGCCTTCCTACAATGAGCAGTTCTTC,TRBV5-6,TRBJ2-1,-,-
CASSLFPGGNTEAFF,TGTGCCAGCAGCTTATTTCCCGGGGGTAACACTGAAGCTTTCTTT,TRBV11-2,TRBJ1-1,-,-
CASSKDSTSYNEQFF,TGTGCCAGCAGCAAAGACAGTACCTCCTACAATGAGCAGTTCTTC,TRBV11-3,TRBJ2-1,-,-
CASSIVGGVRETQYF,TGTGCCAGTAGTATTGTAGGGGGGGTGCGAGAGACCCAGTACTTC,TRBV19,TRBJ2-5,-,-
CAWSDGWTEAFF,TGTGCCTGGAGTGACGGTTGGACTGAAGCTTTCTTT,TRBV30,TRBJ1-1,-,-
CASRLTPKVYEKLFF,TGCGCCAGCAGACTCACCCCTAAGGTGTATGAAAAACTGTTTTTT,TRBV23-1,TRBJ1-4,-,-
CASSSGAISDTQYF,TGTGCCAGCAGCTCTGGGGCCATCTCCGATACGCAGTATTTT,TRBV7-9,TRBJ2-3,-,once
CASSYPGGNNNEQFF,TGTGCCAGCAGTTACCCCGGGGGTAATAACAATGAGCAGTTCTTC,TRBV6-5,TRBJ2-1,-,-
CSVEGAVGNGYTF,TGCAGCGTTGAAGGTGCAGTGGGAAATGGCTACACCTTC,TRBV29-1,TRBJ1-2,-,-
CASSIRATTNEKLFF,TGTGCCAGCAGCATCCGGGCTACAACTAATGAAAAACTGTTTTTT,TRBV13,TRBJ1-4,-,-
CASSFGPTGNTIYF,TGTGCCAGCAGCTTCGGCCCTACTGGAAACACCATATATTTT,TRBV7-2,TRBJ1-3,-,-
CASSPKGQGASQPQHF,TGTGCCAGCTCACCAAAGGGACAGGGGGCTTCTCAGCCCCAGCATTTT,TRBV18,TRBJ1-5,TRBD1,-
CASSRSGLNEKLFF,TGTGCCAGCAGCCGTTCGGGACTTAATGAAAAACTGTTTTTT,TRBV7-6,TRBJ1-4,-,-
CASSLGMGDSGNTIYF,TGTGCCAGCAGCTTAGGAATGGGGGACTCTGGAAACACCATATATTTT,TRBV7-9,TRBJ1-3,-,few
CASSSQGGGYNEQFF,TGTGCCAGCAGCTCCCAGGGTGGCGGGTACAATGAGCAGTTCTTC,TRBV11-2,TRBJ2-1,-,-
CASRATGEGSEQYF,TGTGCCAGCAGAGCGACAGGAGAGGGATCCGAGCAGTACTTC,TRBV25-1,TRBJ2-7,-,-
CASSFRVGRLAEAFF,TGTGCCAGCAGCTTCAGGGTCGGGCGCCTGGCTGAAGCTTTCTTT,TRBV5-5,TRBJ1-1,-,-
CASRGTLICTF,TGTGCCAGCAGGGGGACCCTGATTTGCACCTTC,TRBV2,TRBJ1-2,-,-
CASSLGSSAFF,TGTGCCAGCAGTTTAGGGTCTTCGGCTTTCTTT,TRBV28,TRBJ1-1,-,-
CASSLDWTGNTIYF,TGCGCCAGCAGCTTGGACTGGACCGGAAACACCATATATTTT,TRBV5-1,TRBJ1-3,-,-
CATDREFYGYTF,TGTGCCACCGACAGGGAATTCTATGGCTACACCTTC,TRBV6-5,TRBJ1-2,TRBD1,-
CASSPTFNRDTQYF,TGTGCCAGCAGCCCAACATTCAACCGAGATACGCAGTATTTT,TRBV7-2,TRBJ2-3,-,-
CASSLAVSTEAFF,TGTGCCAGCAGCTTGGCCGTCAGTACTGAAGCTTTCTTT,TRBV5-6,TRBJ1-1,-,-
CASSPGAGVNEQYF,TGTGCCAGCAGCCCCGGGGCGGGAGTGAACGAGCAGTACTTC,TRBV3-1/TRBV3-2,TRBJ2-7,TRBD2,-
CASGELRGVYGYTF,TGTGCCAGCGGTGAACTCAGGGGTGTCTATGGCTACACCTTC,TRBV25-1,TRBJ1-2,-,few
CASSQDTDPDNEQFF,TGCGCCAGCAGCCAAGATACCGACCCGGACAATGAGCAGTTCTTC,TRBV4-3,TRBJ2-1,-,-
CASSRQGWENTIYF,TGTGCCAGCAGTCGACAGGGTTGGGAAAACACCATATATTTT,TRBV5-4,TRBJ1-3,TRBD1,-
CASSQPRTGYNEQFF,TGTGCCAGCAGCCAACCCAGGACAGGCTACAATGAGCAGTTCTTC,TRBV4-2,TRBJ2-1,TRBD1,-
CASTSQGAGTEAFF,TGTGCCAGCACCTCACAGGGGGCGGGCACTGAAGCTTTCTTT,TRBV6-1,TRBJ1-1,TRBD1,-
CASSLTSYEQYF,TGTGCCAGCAGCTTAACAAGCTACGAGCAGTACTTC,TRBV7-2,TRBJ2-7,-,-
CASSYSTGANYGYTF,TGTGCCAGCAGTTACTCGACAGGAGCTAACTATGGCTACACCTTC,TRBV6-5,TRBJ1-2,-,-
CASSQDEGLMGEQYF,TGCGCCAGCAGCCAAGATGAGGGGCTGATGGGCGAGCAGTACTTC,TRBV4-1,TRBJ2-7,-,-
CASSFHTGSTYEQYF,TGTGCCAGCAGCTTTCATACAGGGAGTACCTACGAGCAGTACTTC,TRBV7-9,TRBJ2-7,-,-
CASSVAPFPGQGAYEQYF,TGTGCCAGCAGCGTAGCCCCTTTCCCGGGACAGGGGGCTTACGAGCAGTACTTC,TRBV9,TRBJ2-7,TRBD1,-
CASSLVQGYNEQFF,TGTGCCAGCAGCTTGGTGCAGGGGTACAATGAGCAGTTCTTC,TRBV5-8,TRBJ2-1,-,-
CASSQDLSYEQYF,TGTGCCAGCAGCCAAGATCTCTCCTACGAGCAGTACTTC,TRBV3-1/TRBV3-2,TRBJ2-7,-,-
CSVHGQGGEQYF,TGCAGCGTCCACGGACAGGGCGGCGAGCAGTACTTC,TRBV29-1,TRBJ2-7,TRBD1,-
CASSSFGTFGAIKDQPQHF,TGTGCCAGCAGTTCATTCGGGACATTTGGAGCAATCAAGGATCAGCCCCAGCATTTT,TRBV7-8,TRBJ1-5,-,few